This paragraph reports one TCR beta chain. Its target is unknown. Trimming shortened V by 5 bases and J by 2 bases, and 13 bases separated the two germline ends. The CDR3 consists of 15 residues. CDR1 and CDR2 from the germline V gene are SGHAT and FQNNGV. The sample originates from a study of T cell repertoires in cytomegalovirus infection. The wider study: Through public TCR beta signatures, both CMV infection and matching HLA type were indicated.

TCRdb redid the calling of the reads with MiXCR, one entry per CDR3 protein. The table has a few hundred thousand distinct CDR3 sequences, 40% seen once. Sequencing used cultured PBMCs, obtained from culture after CMV antigen stimulation. This TCR was sampled from a human donor in good health (CMV status not recorded). Some clones in this sample may be carry-over from other donors' samples. The chain employs TRBV11-2 and TRBJ1-5; D is perhaps TRBD1 (5 bases). CDR3 in amino acids: CASSPRSTGNQPQHF. In DNA, the CDR3 is TGTGCCAGCAGCCCCCGCTCGACAGGCAATCAGCCCCAGCATTTT.